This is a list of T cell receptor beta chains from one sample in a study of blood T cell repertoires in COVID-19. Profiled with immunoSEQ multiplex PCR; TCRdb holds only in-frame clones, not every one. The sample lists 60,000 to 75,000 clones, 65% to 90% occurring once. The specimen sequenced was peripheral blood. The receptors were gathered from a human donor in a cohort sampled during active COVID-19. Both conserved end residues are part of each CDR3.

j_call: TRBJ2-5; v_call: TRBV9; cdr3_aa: CASSIQGRSQETQYF
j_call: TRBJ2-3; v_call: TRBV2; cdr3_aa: CASTWTSGLDTQYF
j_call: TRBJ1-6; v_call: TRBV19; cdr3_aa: CASSEDSPLHF
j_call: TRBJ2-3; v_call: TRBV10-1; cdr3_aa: CASSDPGTGTDTQYF
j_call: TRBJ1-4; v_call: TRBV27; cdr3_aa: CASSSPGQGGEKLFF
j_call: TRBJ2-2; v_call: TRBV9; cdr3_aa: CASRGGIAGTGELFF
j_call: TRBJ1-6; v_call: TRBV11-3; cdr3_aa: CASSSEWTGYNSPLHF
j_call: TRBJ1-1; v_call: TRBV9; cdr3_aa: CASSPRDRLNTEAFF
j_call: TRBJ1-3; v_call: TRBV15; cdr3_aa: CATSRRRVTVSGNTIYF
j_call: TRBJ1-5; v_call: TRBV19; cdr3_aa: CASSPARWGEGPQHF
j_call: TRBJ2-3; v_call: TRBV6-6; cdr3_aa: CASIPILGADTQYF
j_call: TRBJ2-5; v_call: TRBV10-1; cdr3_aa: CASSETSQETQYF
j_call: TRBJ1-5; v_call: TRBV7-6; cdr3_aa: CASSARGNQPQHF
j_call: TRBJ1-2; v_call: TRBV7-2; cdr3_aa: CASSNAWGGYGYTF
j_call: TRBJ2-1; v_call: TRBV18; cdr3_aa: CASSPTAGGQSYSEQFF
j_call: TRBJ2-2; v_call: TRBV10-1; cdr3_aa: CASSDARGNTGELFF
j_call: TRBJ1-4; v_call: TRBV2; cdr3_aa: CASSPVGRGEKLFF
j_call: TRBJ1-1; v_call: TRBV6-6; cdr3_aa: CASGGGTYTEAFF
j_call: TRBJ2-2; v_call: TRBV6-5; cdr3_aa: CASSLGQTNTGELFF
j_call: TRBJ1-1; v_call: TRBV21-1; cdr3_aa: CASSKDKGDLNTEAFF
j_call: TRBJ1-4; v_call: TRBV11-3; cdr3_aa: CASSVTGAVEKLFF
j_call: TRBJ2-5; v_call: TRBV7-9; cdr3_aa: CASSPKTGVETQYF
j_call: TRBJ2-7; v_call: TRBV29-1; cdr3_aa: CSGGAGDYEQYF
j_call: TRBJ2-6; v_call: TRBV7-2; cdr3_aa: CASNDREGANVLTF
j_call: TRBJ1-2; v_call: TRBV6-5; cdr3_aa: CASRDAGGYGYTF
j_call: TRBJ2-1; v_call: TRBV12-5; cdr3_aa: CASGSGGAFYNEQFF
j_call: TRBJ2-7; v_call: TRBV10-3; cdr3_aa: CAIGLNYEQYF
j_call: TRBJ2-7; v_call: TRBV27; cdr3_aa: CASSTPSNEQYF
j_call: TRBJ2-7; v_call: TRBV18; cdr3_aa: CASSPYRDSQSYEQYF
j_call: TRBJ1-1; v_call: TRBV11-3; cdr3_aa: CASSLQETNTEAFF
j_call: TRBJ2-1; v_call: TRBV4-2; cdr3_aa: CASSLRTGTGGGEQFF
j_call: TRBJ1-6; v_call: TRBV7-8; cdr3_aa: CASSLVGQGNSPLHF
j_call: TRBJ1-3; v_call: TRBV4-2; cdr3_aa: CASSQEDRAGNTIYF
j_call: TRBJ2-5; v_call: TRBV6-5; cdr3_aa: CASSYSGRLGETQYF